This record covers a single T cell receptor beta chain. TCRdb recomputed calls from the RT-PCR reads with MiXCR, one row per CDR3 protein. The sample contains about 680,000 distinct CDR3 sequences, around 14% of which appear only once. The source material was memory CD4+ T cells from blood. The sequence derives from a female donor in good health, serving as a healthy control.

The CDR3 sequence is CASSDRNNSPLHF. The CDR3 DNA reads as TGTGCCAGCAGTGACAGGAACAATTCACCCCTCCACTTT. V is TRBV2 and J is TRBJ1-6, with D hard to call. The length of the CDR3 is 13 residues. The V and J ends lost 3 bases and 7 bases respectively, with 7 bases between them. CDR1 is SNHLY and CDR2 is FYNNEI in the germline V gene.